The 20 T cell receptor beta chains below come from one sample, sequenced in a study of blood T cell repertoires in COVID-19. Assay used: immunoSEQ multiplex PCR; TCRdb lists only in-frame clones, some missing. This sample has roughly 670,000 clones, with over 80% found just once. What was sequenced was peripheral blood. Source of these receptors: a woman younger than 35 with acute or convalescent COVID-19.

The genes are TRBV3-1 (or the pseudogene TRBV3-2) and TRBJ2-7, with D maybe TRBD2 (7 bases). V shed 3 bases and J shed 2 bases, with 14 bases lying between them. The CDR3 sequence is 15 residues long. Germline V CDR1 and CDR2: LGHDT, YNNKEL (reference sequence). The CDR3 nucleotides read TGTGCCAGCAGCCATATGGCGGGGGCCGCCTACGAGCAGTACTTC. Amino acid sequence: CASSHMAGAAYEQYF.

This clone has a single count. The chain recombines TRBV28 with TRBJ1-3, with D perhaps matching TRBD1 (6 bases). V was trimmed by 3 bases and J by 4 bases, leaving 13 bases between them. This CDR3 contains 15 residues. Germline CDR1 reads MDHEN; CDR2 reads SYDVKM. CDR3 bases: TGTGCCAGCAGTTTGTTTAAGGGGACAGGAAACACCATATATTTT. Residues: CASSLFKGTGNTIYF.

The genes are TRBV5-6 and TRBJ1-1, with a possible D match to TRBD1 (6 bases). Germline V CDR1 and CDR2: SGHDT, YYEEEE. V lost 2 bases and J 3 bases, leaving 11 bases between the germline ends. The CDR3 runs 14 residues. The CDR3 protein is CASSFQGSDTEAFF. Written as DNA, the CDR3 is TGTGCCAGCAGCTTCCAGGGGAGTGACACTGAAGCTTTCTTT.

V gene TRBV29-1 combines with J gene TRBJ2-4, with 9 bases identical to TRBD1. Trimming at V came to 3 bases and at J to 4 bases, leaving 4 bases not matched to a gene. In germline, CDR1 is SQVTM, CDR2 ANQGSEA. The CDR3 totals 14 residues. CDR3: CSVEMDRGKNIQYF. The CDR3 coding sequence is TGCAGCGTTGAGATGGACAGGGGTAAAAACATTCAGTACTTC.

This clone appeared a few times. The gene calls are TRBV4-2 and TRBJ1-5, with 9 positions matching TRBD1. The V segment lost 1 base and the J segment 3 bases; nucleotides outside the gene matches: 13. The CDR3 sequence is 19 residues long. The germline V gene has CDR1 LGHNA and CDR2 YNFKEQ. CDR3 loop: CASSQARFPGQGINQPQHF. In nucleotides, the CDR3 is TGTGCCAGCAGCCAAGCCCGTTTCCCGGGACAGGGCATCAATCAGCCCCAGCATTTT.

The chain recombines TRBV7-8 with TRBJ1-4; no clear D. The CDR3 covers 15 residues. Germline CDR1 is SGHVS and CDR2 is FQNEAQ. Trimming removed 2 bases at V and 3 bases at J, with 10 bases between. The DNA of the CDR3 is TGTGCCAGCAGCTTAAGCTGGAGGCCTAATGAAAAACTGTTTTTT. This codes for CASSLSWRPNEKLFF.

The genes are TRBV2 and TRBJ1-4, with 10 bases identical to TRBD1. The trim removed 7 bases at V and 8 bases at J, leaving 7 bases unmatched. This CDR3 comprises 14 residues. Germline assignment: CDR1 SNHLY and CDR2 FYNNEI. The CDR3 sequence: CASNRGTGEEKLFF. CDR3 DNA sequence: TGTGCCAGCAATCGCGGGACAGGGGAGGAAAAACTGTTTTTT.

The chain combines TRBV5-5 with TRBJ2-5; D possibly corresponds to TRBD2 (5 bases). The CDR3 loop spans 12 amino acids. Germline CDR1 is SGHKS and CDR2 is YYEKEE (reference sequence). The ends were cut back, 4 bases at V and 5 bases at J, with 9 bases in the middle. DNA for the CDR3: TGTGCCAGCAGCGCGGGCGGGGAGACCCAGTACTTC. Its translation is CASSAGGETQYF. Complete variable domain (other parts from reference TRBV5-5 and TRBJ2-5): DAGVTQSPTHLIKTRGQQVTLRCSPISGHKSVSWYQQVLGQGPQFIFQYYEKEERGRGNFPDRFSARQFPNYSSELNVNALLLGDSALYLCASSAGGETQYFGPGTRLLVL.

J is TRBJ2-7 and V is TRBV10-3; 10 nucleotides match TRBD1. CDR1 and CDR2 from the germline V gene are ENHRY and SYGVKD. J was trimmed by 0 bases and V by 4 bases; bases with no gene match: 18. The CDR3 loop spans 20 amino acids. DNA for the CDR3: TGTGCCATCAGTGCCATAGACAGGGGGCGTAAGCTAAGGAGCTCCTACGAGCAGTACTTC. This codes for CAISAIDRGRKLRSSYEQYF.

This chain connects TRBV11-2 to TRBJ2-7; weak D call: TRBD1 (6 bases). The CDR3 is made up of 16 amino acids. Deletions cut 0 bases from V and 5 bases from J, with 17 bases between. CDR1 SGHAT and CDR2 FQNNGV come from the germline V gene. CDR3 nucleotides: TGTGCCAGCAGCTTAGATCGGCAGGGGTCCGGAAACGAGCAGTACTTC. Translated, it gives CASSLDRQGSGNEQYF.

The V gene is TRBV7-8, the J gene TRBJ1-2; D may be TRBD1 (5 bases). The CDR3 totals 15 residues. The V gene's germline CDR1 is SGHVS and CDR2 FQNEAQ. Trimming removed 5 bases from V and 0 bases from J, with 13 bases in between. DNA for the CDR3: TGTGCCAGCAGCCCTTCGTCAGGGCCTAACTATGGCTACACCTTC. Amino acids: CASSPSSGPNYGYTF.

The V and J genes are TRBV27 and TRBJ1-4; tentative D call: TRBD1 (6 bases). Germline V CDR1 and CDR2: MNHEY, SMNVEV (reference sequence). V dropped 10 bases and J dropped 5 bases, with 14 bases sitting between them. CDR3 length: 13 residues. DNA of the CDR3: TGTGCCACCAGACAGGTTCTAAATGAAAAACTGTTTTTT. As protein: CATRQVLNEKLFF.

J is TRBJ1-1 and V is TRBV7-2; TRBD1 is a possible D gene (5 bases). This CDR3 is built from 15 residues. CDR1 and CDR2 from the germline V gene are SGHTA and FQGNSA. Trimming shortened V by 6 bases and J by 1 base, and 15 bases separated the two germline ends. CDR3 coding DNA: TGTGCCAGCAGTCCTACCCTTACAGGGAACACTGAAGCTTTCTTT. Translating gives CASSPTLTGNTEAFF.

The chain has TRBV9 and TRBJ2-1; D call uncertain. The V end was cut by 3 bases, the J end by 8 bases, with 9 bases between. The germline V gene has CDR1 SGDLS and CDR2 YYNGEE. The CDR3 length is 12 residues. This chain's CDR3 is CASSAREDEQFF. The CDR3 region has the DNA TGTGCCAGCAGCGCTCGTGAGGATGAGCAGTTCTTC. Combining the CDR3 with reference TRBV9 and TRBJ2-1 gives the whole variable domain DSGVTQTPKHLITATGQRVTLRCSPRSGDLSVYWYQQSLDQGLQFLIQYYNGEERAKGNILERFSAQQFPDLHSELNLSSLELGDSALYFCASSAREDEQFFGPGTRLTVL.

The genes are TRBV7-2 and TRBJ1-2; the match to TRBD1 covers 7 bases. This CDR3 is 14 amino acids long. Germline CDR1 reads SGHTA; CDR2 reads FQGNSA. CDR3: CAHPPYRGSYGYTF. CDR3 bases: TGTGCTCACCCCCCATACAGGGGAAGCTATGGCTACACCTTC.

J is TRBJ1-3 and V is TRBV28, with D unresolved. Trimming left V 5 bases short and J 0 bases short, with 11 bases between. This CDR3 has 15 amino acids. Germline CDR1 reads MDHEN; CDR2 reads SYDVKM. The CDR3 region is CASSTLNYSGNTIYF. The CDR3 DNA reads TGTGCCAGCAGTACTCTGAATTACTCTGGAAACACCATATATTTT.

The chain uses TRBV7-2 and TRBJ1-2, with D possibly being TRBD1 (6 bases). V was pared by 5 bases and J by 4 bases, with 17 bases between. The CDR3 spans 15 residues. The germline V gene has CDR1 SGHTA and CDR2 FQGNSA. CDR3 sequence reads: CASSLNRVISYGYTF. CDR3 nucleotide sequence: TGTGCCAGCAGCCTAAACAGGGTAATAAGCTATGGCTACACCTTC. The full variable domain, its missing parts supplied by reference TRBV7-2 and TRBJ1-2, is GAGVSQSPSNKVTEKGKDVELRCDPISGHTALYWYRQSLGQGLEFLIYFQGNSAPDKSGLPSDRFSAERTGGSVSTLTIQRTQQEDSAVYLCASSLNRVISYGYTFGSGTRLTVV.

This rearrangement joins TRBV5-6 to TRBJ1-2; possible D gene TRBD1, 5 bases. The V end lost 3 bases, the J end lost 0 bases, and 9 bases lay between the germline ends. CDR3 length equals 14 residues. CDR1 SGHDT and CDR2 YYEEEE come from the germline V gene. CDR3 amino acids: CASSWGGANYGYTF. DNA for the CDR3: TGTGCCAGCAGCTGGGGGGGAGCTAACTATGGCTACACCTTC.

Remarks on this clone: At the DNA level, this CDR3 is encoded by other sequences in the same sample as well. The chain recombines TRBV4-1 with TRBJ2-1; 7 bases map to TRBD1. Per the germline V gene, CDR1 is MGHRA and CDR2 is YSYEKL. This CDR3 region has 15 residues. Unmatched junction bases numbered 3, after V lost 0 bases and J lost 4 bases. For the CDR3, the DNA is TGCGCCAGCAGCCAAGATAGGGACAGTTACAATGAGCAGTTCTTC. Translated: CASSQDRDSYNEQFF.

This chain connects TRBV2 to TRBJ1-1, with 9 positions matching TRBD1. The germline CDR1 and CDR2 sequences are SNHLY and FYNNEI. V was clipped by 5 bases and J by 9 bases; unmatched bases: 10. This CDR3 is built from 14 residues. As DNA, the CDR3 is TGTGCCAGCAGTATACAGGGGGCGCTTTCCCAAGCTTTCTTT. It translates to CASSIQGALSQAFF.